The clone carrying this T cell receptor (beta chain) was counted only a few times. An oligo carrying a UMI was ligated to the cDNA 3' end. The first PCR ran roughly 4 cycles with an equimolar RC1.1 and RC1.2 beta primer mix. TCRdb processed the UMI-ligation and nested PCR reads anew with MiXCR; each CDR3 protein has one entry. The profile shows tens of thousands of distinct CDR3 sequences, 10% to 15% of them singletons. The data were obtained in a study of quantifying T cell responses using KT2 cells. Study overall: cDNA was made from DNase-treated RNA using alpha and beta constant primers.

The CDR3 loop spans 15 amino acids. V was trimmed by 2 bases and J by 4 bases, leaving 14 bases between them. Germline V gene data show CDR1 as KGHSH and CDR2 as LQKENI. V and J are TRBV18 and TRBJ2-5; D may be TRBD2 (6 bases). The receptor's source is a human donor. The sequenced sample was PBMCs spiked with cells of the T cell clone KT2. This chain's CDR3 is CASSPMGLYGETQYF. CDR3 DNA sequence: TGTGCCAGCTCACCAATGGGACTCTACGGAGAGACCCAGTACTTC.